The present T cell receptor beta chain was sequenced within a study of blood T cell repertoires in COVID-19. The wider study: Both acute and convalescent COVID-19 samples were obtained from the United States, Italy and Spain. From T cells, B-cell-depleted T cells, or PBMCs came the material, which was cDNA or gDNA.

In the original workflow: Reference gene primer amplification in the assay estimated nucleated cell counts. Assay used: immunoSEQ multiplex PCR; TCRdb lists only in-frame clones, some missing. Clonal size and the V and J genes are those of that table, whereas D and trimming came from the DNA. Of fewer than 200,000 clones in the sample, about 85% were seen once. From germline, CDR1 is LNHDA and CDR2 SQIVND (reference sequence). The CDR3 is made up of 16 amino acids. Trimming took 5 bases from V and 4 from J; bases not matched to a gene: 11. The receptor was derived from a human donor with acute or convalescent COVID-19. The donor label of this sample is uncertain. The sequenced sample consisted of peripheral blood. The chain links TRBV19 to TRBJ1-1, with TRBD1 identical over 9 bases. The CDR3, as DNA: TGTGCCAGTAGTGTATTTCCGGGACAGGGTACCACTGAAGCTTTCTTT. The encoded protein is CASSVFPGQGTTEAFF.